This record looks at one T cell receptor beta chain sequence and its context. Its target antigen remains unknown. Its ends do not fully match the called genes, so a read error is possible. To isolate the T cell subsets, Miltenyi superparamagnetic beads coated with subset-specific monoclonal antibodies were used. All T cell populations were isolated from peripheral blood. Ficoll separation of whole blood yielded mononuclear cells, and anti-CD14 microbeads were then used to deplete the monocytes. Isolated cell populations were immediately resuspended in RNAprotect reagent. CD3+ T cells in general were included in the pan T sample. Reading from cysteine to phenylalanine, the CDR3 counts 11 amino acids. Of the read, only the CDR3 DNA is kept; its 33 bases are in frame from base 1. As encoded in the germline V gene (reference sequence), CDR1 is MNHNY while CDR2 is SVGAGI. Library preparation was by multiplex PCR. The sequencer listed for this sample is 454 GS FLX. TCR alpha and beta CDR3 regions were amplified from mRNA by semiquantitative ARM-PCR. ARM-PCR used tagged nested gene-specific primers, after which communal superprimers carried out exponential amplification. Nested primers were removed by exonuclease before the second amplification round on first-round PCR products. Sequencing of the amplicons was performed on the 454 platform, which allows millions of DNA fragments to be sequenced rapidly without cloning bias. A read counted as effective if the read could be mapped to both V and J germline segments. Regarding the original processing steps: IRmap was used to assign reads to germline V, D and J segments, and IRmap relies on pyromap, a Smith-Waterman modification adapted to 454 sequencing errors. To filter D-beta assignments, cutoffs were set at the 99th percentile of the alignment scores obtained from simulated random sequences. CDR3 was defined as the amino acids between the conserved V-segment Y[YFLI]C motif and the J-segment [FW]GXGT motif. Repertoire diversity was estimated with a compound Poisson process model previously applied to large-scale EST data. A procedure for detecting cross-contamination was applied so that sample contamination could be argued against as the origin of shared CDR3s. TCRdb reran the public reads through fastp at Q25 and MiXCR, keeping productive beta chains. For every CDR3 protein sequence, its rows merge into one entry that carries the most common genes and DNA. TCRdb, rather than the study authors, made the V and J calls. This sample gives about 15,000 distinct CDR3 sequences in total; roughly 64% of them show up just once. The ten most abundant clones make up 35% of the sample.

This specimen belongs to a study of relationships among human T cell subsets (dated by TCRdb to the early 2010s). With respect to the entire study: The study sequenced eight distinct T cell populations from blood: pan T, CD8 cytotoxic, regulatory, Th1, Th2, naive plus transitional, activated and memory cells.

The research as a whole found: The bead-based sorting could not exclude a CD4+CD8+ double-positive population. Substantial CDR3 sharing among Th1, Th2 and regulatory T cells was interpreted as suggesting stochastic cell fate choices. T cell counts went unrecorded for two pan T samples, which were processed alongside pan B cells. Over 60% of CD8+ cytotoxic sequences were found to belong to clones with over 100 reads, whereas few such clones were observed in the regulatory and Th2 subsets. No statistically significant differences in V, D and J usage, CDR3 length or N-nucleotide additions were observed among the seven subsets.

The chain uses TRBV6-6 and TRBJ2-7; the D gene is not confidently resolved. The sequenced sample was total T cells sorted from blood. Taken with the paper, the label for cell subset or site translates to: CD3+ T cells in general. The sequence was collected from a man in his forties in good health. In nucleotides, the sequence is TGTGCCAGCAGTTACTCCAACGAGCAGTACTTC. This yields the protein CASSYSNEQYF.